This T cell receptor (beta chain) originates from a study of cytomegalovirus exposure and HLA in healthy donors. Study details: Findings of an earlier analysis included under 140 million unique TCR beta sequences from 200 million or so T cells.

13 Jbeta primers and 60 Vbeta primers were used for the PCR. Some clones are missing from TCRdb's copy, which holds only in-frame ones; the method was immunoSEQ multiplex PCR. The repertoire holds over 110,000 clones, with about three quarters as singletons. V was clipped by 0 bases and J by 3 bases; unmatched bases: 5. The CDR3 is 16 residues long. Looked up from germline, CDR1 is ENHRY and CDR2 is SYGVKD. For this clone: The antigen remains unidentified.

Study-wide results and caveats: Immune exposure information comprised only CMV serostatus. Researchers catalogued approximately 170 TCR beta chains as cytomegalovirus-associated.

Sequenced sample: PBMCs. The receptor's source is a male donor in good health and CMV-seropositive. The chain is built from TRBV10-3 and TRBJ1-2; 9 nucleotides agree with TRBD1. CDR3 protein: CAISESRDRDDYGYTF. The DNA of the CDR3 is TGTGCCATCAGTGAGTCCCGGGACAGGGACGACTATGGCTACACCTTC.